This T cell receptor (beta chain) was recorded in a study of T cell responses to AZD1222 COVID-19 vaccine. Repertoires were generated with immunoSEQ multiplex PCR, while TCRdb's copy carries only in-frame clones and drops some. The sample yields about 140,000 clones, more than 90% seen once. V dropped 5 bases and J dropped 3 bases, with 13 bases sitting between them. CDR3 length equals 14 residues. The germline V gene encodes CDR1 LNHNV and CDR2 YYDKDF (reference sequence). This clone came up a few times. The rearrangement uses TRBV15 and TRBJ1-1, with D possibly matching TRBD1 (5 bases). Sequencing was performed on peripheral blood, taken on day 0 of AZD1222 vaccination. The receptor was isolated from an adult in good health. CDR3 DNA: TGTGCCACCAGCGAAAGATTAGGGGACACTGAAGCTTTCTTT. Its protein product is CATSERLGDTEAFF.